This T cell receptor (beta chain) originates from a study of CD8 T cells in ankylosing spondylitis. From germline, CDR1 is SEHNR and CDR2 FQNEAQ (reference sequence). V shed 1 base, J shed 4 bases, and the junction held 5 bases outside the gene matches. The CDR3 has 15 residues. General study points: Characteristic, it appeared, of ankylosing spondylitis blood was a TCR beta motif of about eight highly homologous variants.

A word on this clonotype: Its specificity is not known.

5'-RACE, quantitative and with molecular barcodes, yielded the TCR beta libraries. TCRdb re-called the 5' RACE reads through MiXCR, storing one row per CDR3 protein. The sample shows under 300,000 distinct CDR3 sequences, under 20% of them seen only once. The sample taken for sequencing was blood, either unsorted or a sorted T cell fraction (not recorded which). This chain joins TRBV7-9 and TRBJ2-7; TRBD1 matches 9 bases. The TCR sequence derives from a male donor with ankylosing spondylitis or in good health (not recorded which). The CDR3 loop is CASSLGGTGRYEQYF. DNA of the CDR3: TGTGCCAGCAGCTTAGGAGGGACAGGGAGGTACGAGCAGTACTTC.